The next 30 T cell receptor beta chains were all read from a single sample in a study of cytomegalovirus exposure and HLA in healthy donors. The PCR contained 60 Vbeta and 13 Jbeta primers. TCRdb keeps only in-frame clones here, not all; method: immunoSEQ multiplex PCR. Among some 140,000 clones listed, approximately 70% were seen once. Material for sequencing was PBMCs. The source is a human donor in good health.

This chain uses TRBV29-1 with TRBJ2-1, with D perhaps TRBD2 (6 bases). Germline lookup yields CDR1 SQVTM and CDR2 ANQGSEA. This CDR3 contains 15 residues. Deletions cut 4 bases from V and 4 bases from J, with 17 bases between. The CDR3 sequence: CSVGGSSDSYNEQFF. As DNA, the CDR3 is TGCAGCGTTGGGGGCTCTAGCGACTCTTACAATGAGCAGTTCTTC.

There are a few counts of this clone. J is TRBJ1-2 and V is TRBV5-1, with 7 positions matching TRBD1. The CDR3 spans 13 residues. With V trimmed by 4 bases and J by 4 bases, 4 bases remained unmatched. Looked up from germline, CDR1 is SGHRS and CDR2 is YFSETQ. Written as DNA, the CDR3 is TGCGCCAGCAGCCTCCCAGGGGGCTATGGCTACACCTTC. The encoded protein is CASSLPGGYGYTF.

This CDR3 is CASSPRTSGSTDTQYF. For the CDR3, the DNA is TGTGCCAGCAGCCCCCGGACTAGCGGTAGCACAGATACGCAGTATTTT. The chain links TRBV7-2 to TRBJ2-3; 10 nucleotides align to TRBD2. CDR1 is SGHTA and CDR2 is FQGNSA in the germline V gene. This CDR3 comprises 16 residues. V was clipped by 5 bases and J by 0 bases; unmatched bases: 5.

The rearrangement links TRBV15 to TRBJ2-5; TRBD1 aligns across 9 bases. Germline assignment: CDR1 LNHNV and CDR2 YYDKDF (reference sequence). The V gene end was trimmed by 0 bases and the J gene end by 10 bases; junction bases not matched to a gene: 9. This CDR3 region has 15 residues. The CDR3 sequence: CATSRDGQGREVQYF. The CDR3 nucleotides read TGTGCCACCAGCAGAGATGGACAGGGGAGGGAGGTCCAGTACTTC. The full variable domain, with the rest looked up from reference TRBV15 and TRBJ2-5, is DAMVIQNPRYQVTQFGKPVTLSCSQTLNHNVMYWYQQKSSQAPKLLFHYYDKDFNNEADTPDNFQSRRPNTSFCFLDIRSPGLGDTAMYLCATSRDGQGREVQYFGPGTRLLVL.

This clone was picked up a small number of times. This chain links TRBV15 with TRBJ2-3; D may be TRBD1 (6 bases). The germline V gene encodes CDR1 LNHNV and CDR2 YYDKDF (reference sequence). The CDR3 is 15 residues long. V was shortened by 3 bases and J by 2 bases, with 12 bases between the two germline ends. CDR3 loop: CATSRDGTSTDTQYF. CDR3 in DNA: TGTGCCACCAGCAGGGACGGGACATCCACAGATACGCAGTATTTT.

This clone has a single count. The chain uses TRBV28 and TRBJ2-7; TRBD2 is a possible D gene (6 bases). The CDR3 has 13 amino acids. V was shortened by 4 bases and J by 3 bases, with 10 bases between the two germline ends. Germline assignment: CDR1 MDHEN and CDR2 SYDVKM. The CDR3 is CASSSGVNYEQYF. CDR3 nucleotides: TGTGCCAGCAGTTCGGGAGTGAACTACGAGCAGTACTTC.

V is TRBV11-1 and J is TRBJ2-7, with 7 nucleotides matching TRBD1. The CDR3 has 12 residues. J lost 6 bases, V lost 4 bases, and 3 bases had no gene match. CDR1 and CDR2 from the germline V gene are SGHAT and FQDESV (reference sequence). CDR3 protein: CASSSTGSEQYF. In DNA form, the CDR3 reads TGTGCCAGCAGCTCGACAGGGTCCGAGCAGTACTTC. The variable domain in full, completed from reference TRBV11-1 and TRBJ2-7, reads EAEVAQSPRYKITEKSQAVAFWCDPISGHATLYWYRQILGQGPELLVQFQDESVVDDSQLPKDRFSAERLKGVDSTLKIQPAELGDSAMYLCASSSTGSEQYFGPGTRLTVT.

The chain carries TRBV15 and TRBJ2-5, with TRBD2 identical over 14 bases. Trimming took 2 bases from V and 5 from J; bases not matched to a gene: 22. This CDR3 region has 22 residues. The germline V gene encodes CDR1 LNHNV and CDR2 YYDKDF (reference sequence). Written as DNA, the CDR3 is TGTGCCACCAGCAGACCTACAGGGACGGTCTTCGGGACTAGCGGGAGTGGGGAGACCCAGTACTTC. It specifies CATSRPTGTVFGTSGSGETQYF.

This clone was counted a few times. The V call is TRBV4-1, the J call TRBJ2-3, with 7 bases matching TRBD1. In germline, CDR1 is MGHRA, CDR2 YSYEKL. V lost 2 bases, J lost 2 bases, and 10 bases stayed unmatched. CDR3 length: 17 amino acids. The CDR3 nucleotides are TGCGCCAGCAGCCAAATTATCCGAGACAGGGACACAGATACGCAGTATTTT. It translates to CASSQIIRDRDTDTQYF.

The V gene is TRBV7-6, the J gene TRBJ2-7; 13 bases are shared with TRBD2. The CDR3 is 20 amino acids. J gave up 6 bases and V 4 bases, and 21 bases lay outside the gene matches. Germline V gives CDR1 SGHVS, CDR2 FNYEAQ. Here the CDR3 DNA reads TGTGCCAGCAGCTCTGGCCTGGACCCACGGACTAGCGGGAGAAGTTCCGAGCAGTACTTC. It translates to CASSSGLDPRTSGRSSEQYF.

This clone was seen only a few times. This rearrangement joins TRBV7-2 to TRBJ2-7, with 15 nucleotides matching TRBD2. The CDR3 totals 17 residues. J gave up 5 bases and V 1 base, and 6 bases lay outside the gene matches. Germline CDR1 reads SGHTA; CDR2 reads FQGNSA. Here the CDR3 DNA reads TGTGCCAGCAGCTTAGGTTGGACTAGCGGGAGGGTTGACGAGCAGTACTTC. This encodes CASSLGWTSGRVDEQYF.

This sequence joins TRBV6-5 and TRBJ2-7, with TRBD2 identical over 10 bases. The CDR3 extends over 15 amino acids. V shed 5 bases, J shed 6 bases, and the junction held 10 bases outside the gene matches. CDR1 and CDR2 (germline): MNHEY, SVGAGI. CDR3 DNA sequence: TGTGCCAGCAGTCTCTCGGGTAGCGGGAGGTTCGAGCAGTACTTC. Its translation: CASSLSGSGRFEQYF.

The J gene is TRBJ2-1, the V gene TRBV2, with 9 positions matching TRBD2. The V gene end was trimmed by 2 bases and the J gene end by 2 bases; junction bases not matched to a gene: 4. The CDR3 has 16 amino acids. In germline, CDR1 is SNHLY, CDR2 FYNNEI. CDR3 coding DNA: TGTGCCAGCAGTGAAAGGGCTAGCGGGGCCTACAATGAGCAGTTCTTC. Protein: CASSERASGAYNEQFF.

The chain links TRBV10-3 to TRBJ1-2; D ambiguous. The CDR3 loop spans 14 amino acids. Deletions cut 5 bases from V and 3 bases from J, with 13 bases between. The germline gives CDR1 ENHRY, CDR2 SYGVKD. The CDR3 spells CAISFGEIYYGYTF. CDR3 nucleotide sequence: TGTGCCATCAGTTTTGGGGAGATCTACTATGGCTACACCTTC.

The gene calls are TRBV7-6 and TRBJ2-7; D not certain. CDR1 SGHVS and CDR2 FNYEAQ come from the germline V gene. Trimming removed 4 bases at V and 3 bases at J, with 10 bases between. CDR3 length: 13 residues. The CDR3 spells CASSSSSGYEQYF. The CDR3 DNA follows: TGTGCCAGCAGCTCATCGTCCGGCTACGAGCAGTACTTC.

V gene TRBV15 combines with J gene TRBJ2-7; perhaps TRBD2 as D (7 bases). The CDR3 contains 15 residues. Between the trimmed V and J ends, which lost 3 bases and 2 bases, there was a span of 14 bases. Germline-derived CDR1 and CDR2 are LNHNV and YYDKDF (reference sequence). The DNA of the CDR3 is TGTGCCACCAGCAGGGGTGGGGGGGCTACCTACGAGCAGTACTTC. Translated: CATSRGGGATYEQYF.

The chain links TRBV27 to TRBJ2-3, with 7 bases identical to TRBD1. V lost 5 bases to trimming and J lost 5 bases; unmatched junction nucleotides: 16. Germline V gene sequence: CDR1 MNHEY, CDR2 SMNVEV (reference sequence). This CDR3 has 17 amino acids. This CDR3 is CASSLLSFRGRLDTQYF. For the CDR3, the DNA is TGTGCCAGCAGTCTTCTGAGTTTTAGGGGGCGATTAGATACGCAGTATTTT.

As DNA, the CDR3 is TGTGCCAGCAGCCCATCGACTAGCGGGTGGGGTGAGCAGTTCTTC. Protein: CASSPSTSGWGEQFF. The chain employs TRBV7-8 and TRBJ2-1; TRBD2 agrees at 10 bases. The germline V gene encodes CDR1 SGHVS and CDR2 FQNEAQ. The CDR3 length is 15 residues. V dropped 5 bases and J dropped 9; count of bases not matched to a gene: 10. Filled out from reference TRBV7-8 and TRBJ2-1, the complete variable domain reads GAGVSQSPRYKVAKRGQDVALRCDPISGHVSLFWYQQALGQGPEFLTYFQNEAQLDKSGLPSDRFFAERPEGSVSTLKIQRTQQEDSAVYLCASSPSTSGWGEQFFGPGTRLTVL.

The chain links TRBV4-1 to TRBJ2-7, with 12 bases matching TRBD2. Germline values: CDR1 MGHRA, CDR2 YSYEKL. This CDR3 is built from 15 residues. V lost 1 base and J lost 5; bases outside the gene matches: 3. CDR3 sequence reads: CASSQGASGRDEQYF. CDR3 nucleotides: TGCGCCAGCAGCCAAGGAGCTAGCGGGAGGGACGAGCAGTACTTC.

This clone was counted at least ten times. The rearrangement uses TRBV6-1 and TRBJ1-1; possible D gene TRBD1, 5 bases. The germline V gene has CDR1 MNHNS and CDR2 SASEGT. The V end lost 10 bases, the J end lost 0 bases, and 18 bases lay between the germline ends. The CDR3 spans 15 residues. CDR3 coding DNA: TGTGCCACCTCTCCGACAGAGCTTATGAACACTGAAGCTTTCTTT. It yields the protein CATSPTELMNTEAFF.

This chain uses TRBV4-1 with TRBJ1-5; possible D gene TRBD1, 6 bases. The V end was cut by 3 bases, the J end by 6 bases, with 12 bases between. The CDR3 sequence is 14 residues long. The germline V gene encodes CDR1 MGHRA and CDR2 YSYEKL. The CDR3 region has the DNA TGCGCCAGCAGCCACGGCAGGGGCTTTCAGCCCCAGCATTTT. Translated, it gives CASSHGRGFQPQHF.

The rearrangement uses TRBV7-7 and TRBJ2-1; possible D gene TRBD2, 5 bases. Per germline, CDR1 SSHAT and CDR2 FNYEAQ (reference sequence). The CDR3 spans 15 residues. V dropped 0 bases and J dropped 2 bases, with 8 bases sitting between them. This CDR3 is CASSLASGTYNEQFF. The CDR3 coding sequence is TGTGCCAGCAGCTTAGCATCCGGGACCTACAATGAGCAGTTCTTC. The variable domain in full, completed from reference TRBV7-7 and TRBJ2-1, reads GAGVSQSPRYKVTKRGQDVTLRCDPISSHATLYWYQQALGQGPEFLTYFNYEAQPDKSGLPSDRFSAERPEGSISTLTIQRTEQRDSAMYRCASSLASGTYNEQFFGPGTRLTVL.

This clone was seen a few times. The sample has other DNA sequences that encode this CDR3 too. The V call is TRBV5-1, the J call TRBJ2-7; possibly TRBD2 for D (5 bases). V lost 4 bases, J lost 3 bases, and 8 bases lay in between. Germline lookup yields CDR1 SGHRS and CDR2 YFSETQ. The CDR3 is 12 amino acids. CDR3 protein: CASSPAGYEQYF. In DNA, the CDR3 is TGCGCCAGCAGCCCCGCGGGCTACGAGCAGTACTTC.

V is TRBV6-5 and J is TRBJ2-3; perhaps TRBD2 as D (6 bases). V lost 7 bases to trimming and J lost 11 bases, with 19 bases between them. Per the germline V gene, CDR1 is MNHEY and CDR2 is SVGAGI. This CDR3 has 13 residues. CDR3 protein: CASTQGLPGVQYF. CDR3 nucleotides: TGTGCCAGCACTCAGGGACTTCCCGGGGTGCAGTATTTT.

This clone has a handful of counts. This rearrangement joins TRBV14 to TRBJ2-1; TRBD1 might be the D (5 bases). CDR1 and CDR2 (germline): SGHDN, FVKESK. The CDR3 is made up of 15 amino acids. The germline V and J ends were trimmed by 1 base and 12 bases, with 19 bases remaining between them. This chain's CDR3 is CASSQGLNRGLGQFF. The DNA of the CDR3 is TGTGCCAGCAGCCAAGGGTTAAATAGGGGCCTTGGGCAGTTCTTC.

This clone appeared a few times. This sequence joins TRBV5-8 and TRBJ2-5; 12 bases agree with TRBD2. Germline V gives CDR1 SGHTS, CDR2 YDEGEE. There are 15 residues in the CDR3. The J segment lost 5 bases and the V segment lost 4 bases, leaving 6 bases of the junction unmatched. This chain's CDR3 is CASSNGLAGRETQYF. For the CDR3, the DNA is TGTGCCAGCAGCAATGGACTAGCGGGAAGGGAGACCCAGTACTTC.

This CDR3 is CASSLGGSGTDTQYF. CDR3 bases: TGTGCCAGCAGCTTGGGTGGGAGCGGGACAGATACGCAGTATTTT. The J gene is TRBJ2-3, the V gene TRBV5-4, with TRBD2 as a possible D gene (6 bases). Trimming left V 0 bases short and J 3 bases short, with 11 bases between. Germline V lookup: CDR1 SGHNT, CDR2 YYREEE (reference sequence). This CDR3 is 15 amino acids long.

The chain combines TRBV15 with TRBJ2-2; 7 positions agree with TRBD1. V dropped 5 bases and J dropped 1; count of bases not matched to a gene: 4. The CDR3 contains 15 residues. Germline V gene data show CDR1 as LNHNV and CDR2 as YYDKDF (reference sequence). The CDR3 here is CATSRQGRNTGELFF. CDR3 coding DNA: TGTGCCACCAGCCGACAGGGCCGGAACACCGGGGAGCTGTTTTTT.

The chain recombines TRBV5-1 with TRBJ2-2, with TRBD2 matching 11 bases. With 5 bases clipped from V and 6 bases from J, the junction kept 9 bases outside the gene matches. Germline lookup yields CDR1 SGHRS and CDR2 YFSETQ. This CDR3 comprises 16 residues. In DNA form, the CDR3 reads TGCGCCAGCAGTGGACTAGCGGGTCTGGGGGCCGGGGAGCTGTTTTTT. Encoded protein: CASSGLAGLGAGELFF.

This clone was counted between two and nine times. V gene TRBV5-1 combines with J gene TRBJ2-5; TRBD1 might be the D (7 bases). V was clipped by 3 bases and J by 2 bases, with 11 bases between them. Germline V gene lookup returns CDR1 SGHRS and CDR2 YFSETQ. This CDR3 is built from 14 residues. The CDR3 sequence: CASSWGDSQETQYF. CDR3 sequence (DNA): TGCGCCAGCAGCTGGGGGGACAGTCAAGAGACCCAGTACTTC.